This T cell receptor beta chain emerged from a study of shared clonotypes between healthy human individuals (TCRdb year 2020). As for the study more broadly: The cohort comprised a couple of women and a few men aged 18 to 49 years. Per donor, three plates each were used for CD4 naive and CD4 memory, two for CD8 naive, and one for CD8 memory. The study deeply sequenced blood TCR repertoires of five healthy adults to estimate repertoire size and the extent of clonotype sharing between individuals. To increase sequencing depth and limit assay-specific biases, TCR repertoire library preparation and sequencing were carried out by different laboratories using diverse techniques. Each donor's leukapheresis produced roughly between roughly 0.85 and 10 billion PBMCs. Study-wide findings and limitations: Rarefaction of sorted-subset datasets indicated incomplete sequencing despite the large sequencing depth. Compared with non-shared clonotypes, clonotypes shared by all four sorted-subset donors had higher generation probabilities. Sampling was restricted to blood, and TCR repertoires in tissue are likely to differ from TCR repertoires in blood. Pairwise subsampling led to the expectation that sequencing depth would affect the degree of clonotype sharing among donors. Estimated clonotype richness was generally larger for naive than for memory subsets. Because the study included only a small number of donors, the genetic and exposure-history diversity represented was limited. Around 5% of naive CD4, 3.5% of naive CD8, 2.3% of memory CD4, and about 0.4% of memory CD8 clonotypes were shared across several donors.

Using the deep immunoSEQ assay, multiplex PCR amplified TCR CDR3 regions from genomic DNA. Extracted genomic DNA from each cell subset was spread evenly across all wells of several immunoSEQ 96-well plates, with each plate serving as a replicate. For sorted subsets, approximately 210 ng genomic DNA, equal to some 28,000 T cell genomes, was loaded into each replicate PCR. The purified libraries were quantified using a Qubit 3.0 fluorometer, sized with a Bioanalyzer 2100, and then quantified again using the KAPA Library Quantification kit. A separate single-read 150-cycle Illumina NextSeq 550 flow cell was used to sequence each immunoSEQ 96-well plate. On the study's bioinformatics: The immunoSEQ output contained only junctional sequences without quality scores, so filtering could not match that applied to full-length reads. To assign V/J genes and CDR3, sequences were annotated against IMGT germline references using PyIR, a Python wrapper for IgBLAST v1.9. Any read was removed if the V/J assignment was weak (E-value above 1e-6), the CDR3 was missing, or the read contained stop codons, out-of-frame junctions, or ambiguous translated residues. V3J clonotypes were defined by identical inferred V gene, J gene, and CDR3 amino acid sequence. Percentage overlap between repertoires was computed as shared unique clonotypes divided by the size of the smaller repertoire. Richness of each repertoire was evaluated using RTK rarefaction, the Chao1 estimator, and Recon v2.1 estimates of unobserved clonotypes. Generation probabilities for all TCRbeta clonotypes obtained by the gDNA method from four donors were computed using OLGA. TCRdb limited this immuneACCESS table to in-frame rearrangements with V and J called. A share of clones is missing; checked studies link under half to unresolved V genes, and the rest is unexplained. V and J calls and clone size are as listed in that table; D and trimming were resolved from the DNA. The sample data list about 980,000 clones, and 70% to 85% of these were observed just once. The top ten constitute about 1.5% of the sample.

In regard to this clone: The target of this receptor is not known. Per-base qualities were not stored, and no clone one base away is much larger.

Donors were healthy HIV-negative adults with no recently reported acute infections or vaccinations. Only Caucasian adults living in Nashville, Tennessee, USA were represented among the donors. CD4+ T cells were enriched by magnetic negative selection, after which naive cells were positively selected on CD45RA and the negative fraction was taken as the memory subset. Blood was obtained by leukapheresis, after which PBMCs were separated by Ficoll-Histopaque density gradient centrifugation and cryopreserved in liquid nitrogen vapor phase. Analytical flow cytometry was used to check the purity and quantity of every magnetically sorted T cell population. Each sorted fraction had its genomic DNA isolated and then quantified by UV absorbance on a Nanodrop 2000c. CDR1 and CDR2, per the germline V gene (reference sequence), are SGHNT and YYREEE. The germline V end is reduced by 4 bases and the J end by 1 base; junction bases left unmatched: 6. From the cysteine up to the phenylalanine, the CDR3 has a length of 15 residues. Just the 45-base CDR3 DNA is kept, in frame starting at base 1.

The chain is assembled from TRBV5-4 and TRBJ1-2; TRBD1 aligns with 8 central bases. The specimen sequenced was memory CD4+ T cells sorted from blood. The cell subset or site label here, explained by the study, means: CD45RA-negative fraction. This receptor was obtained from a man between 18 and 35 years old in good health. The DNA sequence follows: TGTGCCAGCAGCCAGTCGACAGGGGATAACTATGGCTACACCTTC. Translation gives CASSQSTGDNYGYTF.